A single sample gave rise to the 7 T cell receptor beta chains below, sequenced in a study of control samples from healthy donors and cancer patients. Measured with immunoSEQ multiplex PCR; TCRdb has only the in-frame clones, and not every one. Of about 130,000 clones listed, about 93% were seen once; the top ten hold approximately 15%. The specimen was PBMCs. The receptors originated from a man aged 55-75 years with colorectal cancer.

The chain is built from TRBV3-1 (or the pseudogene TRBV3-2) and TRBJ1-4; 8 bases are shared with TRBD1. Losses at the gene ends were 3 bases for V and 4 bases for J; bases not matched to a gene: 4. The CDR3 covers 15 residues. The germline CDR1 and CDR2 sequences are LGHDT and YNNKEL (reference sequence). CDR3 in amino acids: CASSQGGQVNEKLFF. The CDR3 DNA is TGTGCCAGCAGCCAGGGGGGACAGGTTAATGAAAAACTGTTTTTT.

The chain employs TRBV28 and TRBJ1-5, with no clear D. Trimming took 3 bases from V and 6 from J, leaving 15 bases between them. This CDR3 comprises 15 residues. In germline, CDR1 is MDHEN, CDR2 SYDVKM. The CDR3 DNA follows: TGTGCCAGCAGTTTTCCGTCTATGGGTATTCAGCCCCAGCATTTT. Translation: CASSFPSMGIQPQHF.

This rearrangement joins TRBV18 to TRBJ2-1; D perhaps matches TRBD1 (6 bases). This CDR3 has 14 residues. The V gene's germline CDR1 is KGHSH and CDR2 LQKENI. V was pared by 2 bases and J by 5 bases, with 10 bases between. As DNA, the CDR3 is TGTGCCAGCTCACCAGGGGCAGGGGACAATGAGCAGTTCTTC. Translation: CASSPGAGDNEQFF.

This clone appeared once. V gene TRBV11-2 combines with J gene TRBJ1-4; a weak D match, TRBD1 (5 bases). V was pared by 6 bases and J by 8 bases, with 16 bases between. CDR3 length: 14 amino acids. Germline CDR1 SGHAT, CDR2 FQNNGV. CDR3 loop: CASSAGPSVEKLFF. CDR3 in DNA: TGTGCCAGCAGTGCGGGACCGAGTGTCGAAAAACTGTTTTTT.

The chain couples TRBV27 to TRBJ1-1; tentative D call: TRBD1 (5 bases). Germline CDR1 and CDR2: MNHEY and SMNVEV (reference sequence). The CDR3 consists of 15 residues. Trimming shortened V by 6 bases and J by 5 bases, and 19 bases separated the two germline ends. CDR3 nucleotides: TGTGCCAGCAGCCTACCCGGGGGGGGTGCGACTGAAGCTTTCTTT. Encoded protein: CASSLPGGGATEAFF.

The chain employs TRBV12-5 and TRBJ2-3; the D gene could be TRBD1 or TRBD2 (5 bases each). Germline CDR1 LGHNT, CDR2 FRNRAP. This CDR3 has 14 residues. V dropped 9 bases and J dropped 4 bases, with 17 bases sitting between them. CDR3 protein: CARGLGDVPDTQYF. CDR3 nucleotide sequence: TGTGCTAGGGGATTGGGGGACGTGCCAGATACGCAGTATTTT.

This clone was counted only a few times. The J gene is TRBJ2-7, the V gene TRBV7-9; either TRBD1 or TRBD2 may fit D (5 bases each). Trimming left V 6 bases short and J 4 bases short, with 19 bases between. Germline assignment: CDR1 SEHNR and CDR2 FQNEAQ (reference sequence). This CDR3 contains 15 residues. The CDR3 DNA follows: TGTGCCAGCAGTACCCTCGGGGCAGTTAATTACGAGCAGTACTTC. It codes for CASSTLGAVNYEQYF.